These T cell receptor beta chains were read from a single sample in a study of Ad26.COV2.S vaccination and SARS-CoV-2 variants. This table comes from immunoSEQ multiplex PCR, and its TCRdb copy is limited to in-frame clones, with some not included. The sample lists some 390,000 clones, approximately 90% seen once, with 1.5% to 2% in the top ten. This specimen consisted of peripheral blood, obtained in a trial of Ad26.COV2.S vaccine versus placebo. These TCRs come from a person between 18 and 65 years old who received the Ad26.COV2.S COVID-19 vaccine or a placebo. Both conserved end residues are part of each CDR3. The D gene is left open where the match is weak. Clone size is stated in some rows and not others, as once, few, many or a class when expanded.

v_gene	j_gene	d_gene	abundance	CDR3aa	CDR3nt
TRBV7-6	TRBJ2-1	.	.	CASSPAPGEPYNEQFF	TGTGCCAGCAGCCCAGCCCCCGGAGAACCCTACAATGAGCAGTTCTTC
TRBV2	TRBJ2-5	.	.	CASASQETQYF	TGTGCCAGCGCCTCCCAAGAGACCCAGTACTTC
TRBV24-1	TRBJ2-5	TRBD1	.	CATSDPDRGFETQYF	TGTGCCACCAGTGACCCGGACAGGGGGTTCGAGACCCAGTACTTC
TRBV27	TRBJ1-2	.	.	CASSLDNRLYGYTF	TGTGCCAGCAGTTTAGATAACAGGTTATATGGCTACACCTTC
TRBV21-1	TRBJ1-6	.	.	CASSKARMGQVSASYNSPLHF	TGTGCCAGCAGCAAAGCGCGGATGGGACAGGTGAGCGCCTCCTATAATTCACCCCTCCACTTT
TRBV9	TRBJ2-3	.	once	CASSVIGTDTQYF	TGTGCCAGCAGCGTAATCGGCACAGATACGCAGTATTTT
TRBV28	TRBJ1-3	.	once	CASTMGMRGFIGNTIYF	TGTGCCAGCACCATGGGGATGAGGGGCTTTATCGGAAACACCATATATTTT
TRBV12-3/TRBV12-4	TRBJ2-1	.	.	CASKGPTNNEQFF	TGTGCCAGCAAAGGGCCTACAAACAATGAGCAGTTCTTC
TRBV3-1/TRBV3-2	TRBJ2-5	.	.	CASSPIRGRQETQYF	TGTGCCAGCAGCCCGATACGAGGGAGGCAAGAGACCCAGTACTTC
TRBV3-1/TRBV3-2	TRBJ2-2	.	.	CASNWGTGELFF	TGTGCCAGCAATTGGGGGACCGGGGAGCTGTTTTTT
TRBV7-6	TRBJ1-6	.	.	CASSLRSYNSPLHF	TGTGCCAGCAGCTTAAGGTCCTATAATTCACCCCTCCACTTT
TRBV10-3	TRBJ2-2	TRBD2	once	CAISRLAGGPEELFF	TGTGCCATCAGTCGACTAGCGGGAGGACCGGAGGAGCTGTTTTTT
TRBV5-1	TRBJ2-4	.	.	CASSDQLAKNIQYF	TGCGCCAGCAGCGATCAGTTAGCCAAAAACATTCAGTACTTC
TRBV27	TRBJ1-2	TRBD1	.	CASSPGTGPNYGYTF	TGTGCCAGCAGTCCGGGGACAGGGCCCAACTATGGCTACACCTTC
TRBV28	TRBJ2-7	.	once	CASSSPDREEQYF	TGTGCCAGCAGTTCCCCGGACAGAGAGGAGCAGTACTTC
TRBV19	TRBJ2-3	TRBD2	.	CASTVGGPGTDTQYF	TGTGCCAGTACCGTGGGAGGGCCGGGCACAGATACGCAGTATTTT
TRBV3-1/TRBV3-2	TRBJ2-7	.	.	CASSQVWGSSYEQYF	TGTGCCAGCAGCCAAGTTTGGGGGAGCTCCTACGAGCAGTACTTC
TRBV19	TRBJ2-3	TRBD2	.	CASKGLADSDTQYF	TGTGCCAGTAAAGGACTAGCGGACTCCGATACGCAGTATTTT
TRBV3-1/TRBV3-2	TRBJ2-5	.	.	CASSPKGGRGETQYF	TGTGCCAGCAGCCCCAAGGGGGGAAGAGGCGAGACCCAGTACTTC
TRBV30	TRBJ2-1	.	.	CAWSVSLSQFF	TGTGCCTGGAGTGTAAGTCTATCCCAGTTCTTC
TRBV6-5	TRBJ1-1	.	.	CASSLRGETEAFF	TGTGCCAGCAGCCTTCGGGGAGAGACTGAAGCTTTCTTT
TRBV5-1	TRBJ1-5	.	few	CASSVDQGNQPQHF	TGCGCCAGCAGCGTTGACCAGGGAAATCAGCCCCAGCATTTT
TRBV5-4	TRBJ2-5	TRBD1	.	CASSLEGGGETQYF	TGTGCCAGCAGCTTGGAAGGGGGCGGAGAGACCCAGTACTTC
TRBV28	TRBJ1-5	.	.	CASSLVPQPQHF	TGTGCCAGCAGTTTAGTTCCTCAGCCCCAGCATTTT
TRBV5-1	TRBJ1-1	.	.	CASSLGAGVTEAFF	TGCGCCAGCAGCTTAGGAGCGGGGGTCACTGAAGCTTTCTTT
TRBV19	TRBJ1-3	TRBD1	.	CASSSRTGAGNTIYF	TGTGCCAGTAGTTCACGGACAGGGGCTGGAAACACCATATATTTT
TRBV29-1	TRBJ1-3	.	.	CSAGASSGNTIYF	TGCAGCGCCGGGGCCAGCTCTGGAAACACCATATATTTT
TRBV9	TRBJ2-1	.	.	CASSPSSGTEQFF	TGTGCCAGCAGCCCGAGTAGCGGCACTGAGCAGTTCTTC
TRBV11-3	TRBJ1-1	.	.	CASGPGRGRSATEAFF	TGTGCCAGCGGGCCGGGTCGAGGGCGGTCTGCCACTGAAGCTTTCTTT
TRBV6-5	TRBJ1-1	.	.	CASRALTGLNTEAFF	TGTGCCAGCAGGGCCTTGACAGGTCTGAACACTGAAGCTTTCTTT
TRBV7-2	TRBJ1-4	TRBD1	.	CASSPRQGGEKLFF	TGTGCCAGCAGCCCCCGACAGGGGGGGGAAAAACTGTTTTTT
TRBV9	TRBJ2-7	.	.	CASSPSRSGYEQYF	TGTGCCAGCAGCCCCAGTAGGAGTGGGTACGAGCAGTACTTC
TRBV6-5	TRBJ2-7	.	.	CATSLGETYEQYF	TGTGCCACCTCCCTCGGGGAAACCTACGAGCAGTACTTC
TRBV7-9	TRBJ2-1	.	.	CASSSRRAPYNEQFF	TGTGCCAGCAGCTCCCGGAGGGCCCCCTACAATGAGCAGTTCTTC
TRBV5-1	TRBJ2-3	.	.	CASSWTTGASTDTQYF	TGCGCCAGCAGCTGGACTACAGGGGCTAGCACAGATACGCAGTATTTT
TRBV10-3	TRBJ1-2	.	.	CAISDMVSGYGYTF	TGTGCCATCAGTGATATGGTCTCTGGCTATGGCTACACCTTC
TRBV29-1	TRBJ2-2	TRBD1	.	CSADRANTGELFF	TGCAGCGCGGACAGGGCAAACACCGGGGAGCTGTTTTTT
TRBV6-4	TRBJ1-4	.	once	CASSDTAPRGEKLFF	TGTGCCAGCAGTGACACGGCCCCTCGGGGTGAAAAACTGTTTTTT
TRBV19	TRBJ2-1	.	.	CASSIGSYNEQFF	TGTGCCAGTAGTATTGGCTCCTACAATGAGCAGTTCTTC
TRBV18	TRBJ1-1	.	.	CASSHRRTEAFF	TGTGCCAGCTCACACCGGAGGACTGAAGCTTTCTTT
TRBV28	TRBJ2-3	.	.	CASSFPRQANTDTQYF	TGTGCCAGCAGTTTTCCCCGACAGGCCAACACAGATACGCAGTATTTT
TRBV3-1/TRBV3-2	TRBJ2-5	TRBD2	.	CASSQEAGEETQYF	TGTGCCAGCAGCCAAGAGGCGGGAGAGGAGACCCAGTACTTC
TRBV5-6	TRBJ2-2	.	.	CASSPGPGELFF	TGTGCCAGCAGCCCAGGGCCCGGGGAGCTGTTTTTT
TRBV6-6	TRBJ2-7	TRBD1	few	CASSPPRDRFHEQYF	TGTGCCAGCAGTCCACCCCGGGACAGATTCCACGAGCAGTACTTC
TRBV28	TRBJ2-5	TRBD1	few	CASSYTWDRGGKETQYF	TGTGCCAGCAGTTACACCTGGGACAGGGGGGGGAAAGAGACCCAGTACTTC
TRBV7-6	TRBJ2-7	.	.	CASSLGTADYEQYF	TGTGCCAGCAGCTTAGGGACAGCAGACTACGAGCAGTACTTC
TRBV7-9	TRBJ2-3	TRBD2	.	CASSLPRRTSGSTDTQYF	TGTGCCAGCAGCTTACCCCGACGGACTAGCGGGAGCACAGATACGCAGTATTTT
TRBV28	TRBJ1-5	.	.	CASSLELGPQHF	TGTGCCAGCAGTTTAGAGCTCGGGCCCCAGCATTTT
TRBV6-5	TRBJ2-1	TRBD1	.	CASSSRGHDEQFF	TGTGCCAGCAGCTCCAGGGGGCATGATGAGCAGTTCTTC
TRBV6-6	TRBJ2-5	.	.	CASSSPTMPETQYF	TGTGCCAGCAGTAGCCCGACTATGCCAGAGACCCAGTACTTC
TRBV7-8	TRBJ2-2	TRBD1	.	CASSSPTGQALTNTGELFF	TGTGCCAGCAGCTCCCCAACCGGACAGGCGCTAACGAACACCGGGGAGCTGTTTTTT
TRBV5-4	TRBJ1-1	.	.	CASSQTGSLTKGTEAFF	TGTGCCAGCAGCCAAACAGGGAGCCTTACGAAGGGCACTGAAGCTTTCTTT
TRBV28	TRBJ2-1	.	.	CASSRGPYNEQFF	TGTGCCAGCAGTCGGGGACCCTACAATGAGCAGTTCTTC
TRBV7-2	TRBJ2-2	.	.	CASSLVITGELFF	TGTGCCAGCAGCTTAGTCATAACCGGGGAGCTGTTTTTT
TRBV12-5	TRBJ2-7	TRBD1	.	CASGLVIGTGGSGYEQYF	TGTGCTAGTGGTTTGGTGATCGGGACAGGGGGCAGCGGGTACGAGCAGTACTTC
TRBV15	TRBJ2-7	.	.	CATSRDWVADEQYF	TGTGCCACCAGCAGAGATTGGGTAGCGGACGAGCAGTACTTC
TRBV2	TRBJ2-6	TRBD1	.	CASSPTGGAGANVLTF	TGTGCCAGCAGTCCCACAGGGGGCGCTGGGGCCAACGTCCTGACTTTC
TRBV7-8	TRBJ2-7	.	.	CASSVDDRDGVHF	TGTGCCAGCAGCGTAGACGACCGGGACGGAGTGCACTTC
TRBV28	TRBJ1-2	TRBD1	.	CASSSGQGRSYGYTF	TGTGCCAGCAGTTCCGGACAGGGGAGATCCTATGGCTACACCTTC
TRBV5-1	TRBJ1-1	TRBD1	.	CASSLRSDWGGQRNTEAFF	TGCGCCAGCAGCTTGCGTAGTGATTGGGGGGGACAGCGGAACACTGAAGCTTTCTTT